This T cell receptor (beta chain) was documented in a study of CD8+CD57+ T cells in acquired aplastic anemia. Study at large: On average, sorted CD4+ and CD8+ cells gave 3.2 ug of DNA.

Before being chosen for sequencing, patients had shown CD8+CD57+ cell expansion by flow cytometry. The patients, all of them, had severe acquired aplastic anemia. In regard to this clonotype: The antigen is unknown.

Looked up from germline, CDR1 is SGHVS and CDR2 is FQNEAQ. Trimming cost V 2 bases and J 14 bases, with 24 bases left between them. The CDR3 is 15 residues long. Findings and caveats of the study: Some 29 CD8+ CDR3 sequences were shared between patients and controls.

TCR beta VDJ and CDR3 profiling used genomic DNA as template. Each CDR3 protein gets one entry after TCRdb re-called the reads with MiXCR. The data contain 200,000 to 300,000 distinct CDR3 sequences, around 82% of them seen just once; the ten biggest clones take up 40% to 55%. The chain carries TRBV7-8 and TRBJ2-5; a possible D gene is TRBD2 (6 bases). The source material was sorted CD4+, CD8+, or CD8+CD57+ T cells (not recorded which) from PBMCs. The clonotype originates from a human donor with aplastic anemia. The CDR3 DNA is TGTGCCAGCAGCTTAACCGGGAGTCCCGATACGCCGTATTACTTC. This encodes CASSLTGSPDTPYYF. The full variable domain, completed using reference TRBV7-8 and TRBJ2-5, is GAGVSQSPRYKVAKRGQDVALRCDPISGHVSLFWYQQALGQGPEFLTYFQNEAQLDKSGLPSDRFFAERPEGSVSTLKIQRTQQEDSAVYLCASSLTGSPDTPYYFGPGTRLLVL.